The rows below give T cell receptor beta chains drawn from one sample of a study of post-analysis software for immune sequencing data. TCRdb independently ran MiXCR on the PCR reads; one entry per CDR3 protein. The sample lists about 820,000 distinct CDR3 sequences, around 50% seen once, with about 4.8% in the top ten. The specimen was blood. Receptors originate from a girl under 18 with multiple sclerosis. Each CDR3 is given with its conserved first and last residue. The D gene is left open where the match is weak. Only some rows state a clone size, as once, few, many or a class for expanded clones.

TGCAGCGTTGCTGTGGACAACACCCTAGCGGTCCAATCCTACAATGAGCAGTTCTTC,CSVAVDNTLAVQSYNEQFF,TRBV29-1,-,TRBJ2-1,TRBD2
TGCAGCGTTCTCTCCAGTGGTACGGAGACCCAGTACTTC,CSVLSSGTETQYF,TRBV29-1,-,TRBJ2-5,-
TGTGCTAGTGGTTTGTCCTACGGACTACCGTCCGGAGAGACCCAGTACTTC,CASGLSYGLPSGETQYF,TRBV12-5,few,TRBJ2-5,-
TGCGCCAGCAGCGACGGGACAGGGGATCAGCCCCAGCATTTT,CASSDGTGDQPQHF,TRBV5-1,-,TRBJ1-5,TRBD1
TGTGCCACCACTAAAGCAGGGAGGAACACTGAAGCTTTCTTT,CATTKAGRNTEAFF,TRBV19,-,TRBJ1-1,-
TGCAGTGCTACAGAGATCCAGGGGGGGCTTTACGAGCAGTACTTC,CSATEIQGGLYEQYF,TRBV20-1,few,TRBJ2-7,-
TGCGCCAGCAGCTTGGGGTTCAGGACCTTAAATGAAAAACTGTTTTTT,CASSLGFRTLNEKLFF,TRBV5-1,-,TRBJ1-4,-
TGTGCCAGCTCTCTCAACAGGGTAGACTACGAGCAGTACTTC,CASSLNRVDYEQYF,TRBV18,-,TRBJ2-7,-
TGTGCCAGCAGCACCGACAGGAATCAGCCCCAGCATTTT,CASSTDRNQPQHF,TRBV12-3/TRBV12-4,few,TRBJ1-5,-
TGCGCCAGCAGCTCCAGACCGGGGACAGATACGCAGTATTTT,CASSSRPGTDTQYF,TRBV5-1,few,TRBJ2-3,-
TGCAGTGCACCCGGGACTAGCGGGGAGGAGACCCAGTACTTC,CSAPGTSGEETQYF,TRBV20-1,-,TRBJ2-5,TRBD2
TGTGCCAGCAGCGTCATGAAAGGTGGACGGCTAGGAGGAGGCAATGAGCAGTTCTTC,CASSVMKGGRLGGGNEQFF,TRBV9,-,TRBJ2-1,-
TGTGCCAGTAAGCGTCAAAACTCTGGAAACACCATATATTTT,CASKRQNSGNTIYF,TRBV19,-,TRBJ1-3,-
TGTGCCAGCAGTATATCACAGGGGGTTTATGGCTACACCTTC,CASSISQGVYGYTF,TRBV12-3/TRBV12-4,-,TRBJ1-2,TRBD1
TGTGCCACCAGCAGAGGGAACTACGAGCAGTACTTC,CATSRGNYEQYF,TRBV15,-,TRBJ2-7,-
TGTGCCAGCAGTTACCAGGGGAACGGTGAGCAGTTCTTC,CASSYQGNGEQFF,TRBV6-6,-,TRBJ2-1,-
TGCAGTGCTAGAGATCCCAGCCTCTACGAGCAGTACTTC,CSARDPSLYEQYF,TRBV20-1,few,TRBJ2-7,-
TGCGCCAGCAGCCAAGGGACGGGGAGTCAGCCCCAGCATTTT,CASSQGTGSQPQHF,TRBV5-1,few,TRBJ1-5,-
TGCGCCAGCAGCCTTCGGACGGCTAGCTCCTACAATGAGCAGTTCTTC,CASSLRTASSYNEQFF,TRBV5-1,-,TRBJ2-1,-
TGTGCCAGCAGTTACAGGGCGGGGGTGAGGAGTCCAGCAGATACGCAGTATTTT,CASSYRAGVRSPADTQYF,TRBV6-5,-,TRBJ2-3,TRBD2
TGCAGCGTTGAGTCTTTGTACTCTTCCTACAATGAGCAGTTCTTC,CSVESLYSSYNEQFF,TRBV29-1,few,TRBJ2-1,-
TGCAGTGCTATGAGGAGGGGGATAGGTTACGAGCAGTACTTC,CSAMRRGIGYEQYF,TRBV20-1,-,TRBJ2-7,-
TGTGCCAGCAGCCCCAGCGGGAGGGCCCACACAGATACGCAGTATTTT,CASSPSGRAHTDTQYF,TRBV7-8,few,TRBJ2-3,TRBD2
TGTGCCAGCAGGAGAACCGGACAGAACTATGGCTACACCTTC,CASRRTGQNYGYTF,TRBV5-6,few,TRBJ1-2,-
TGTGCCAGCAGTTCACAGGGGGGTCCAGAGACCCAGTACTTC,CASSSQGGPETQYF,TRBV5-6,-,TRBJ2-5,TRBD1
TGTGCCAGCAAAGGGCGGACTGAAGCTTTCTTT,CASKGRTEAFF,TRBV2,once,TRBJ1-1,-
TGTGCCAGCAGCTTAGTGGAAACGGGTGAAGCTTTCTTT,CASSLVETGEAFF,TRBV7-9,-,TRBJ1-1,-
TGCGCCAGCAGCTCGGACAGCCTGGGGAACTATGGCTACACCTTC,CASSSDSLGNYGYTF,TRBV5-1,once,TRBJ1-2,-
TGTGCCAGCAGCCCCTCGACTAGGGACGAGCAGTACTTC,CASSPSTRDEQYF,TRBV3-1,-,TRBJ2-7,-
TGCAGTGCTAGACGGGACAGGGGCGTCCAAGAGACCCAGTACTTC,CSARRDRGVQETQYF,TRBV20-1,few,TRBJ2-5,TRBD1
TGCAGTGCTAGGATCACTAGCGGGAGCGCAGATACGCAGTATTTT,CSARITSGSADTQYF,TRBV20-1,-,TRBJ2-3,TRBD2
TGTGCCAGCAGTCCACTCACAGGGTCTGAAGCTTTCTTT,CASSPLTGSEAFF,TRBV27,-,TRBJ1-1,-
TGCGCCAGCAGCCCGTCGGGGGCTAGCGGGGGTGTCTCCTACCAGCAGTACTTC,CASSPSGASGGVSYQQYF,TRBV5-1,-,TRBJ2-7,TRBD2
TGCAGTGCCCCCGGAACAGGGGGCTCCATCTATGGCTACACCTTC,CSAPGTGGSIYGYTF,TRBV20-1,-,TRBJ1-2,TRBD1
TGCGCCAGCAGCCAAGATAGAACGAGGGGGGACGCGAACACTGAAGCTTTCTTT,CASSQDRTRGDANTEAFF,TRBV4-1,few,TRBJ1-1,-
TGTGCCAGCAGTCACGCACAGGGGGCGCATACCTTC,CASSHAQGAHTF,TRBV27,-,TRBJ1-2,TRBD1
TGTGCCAGCAGTGGCTGGCCAGGCCAGCCCCAGCATTTT,CASSGWPGQPQHF,TRBV6-1,-,TRBJ1-5,-
TGTGCTAGCAGCGAAACTTTGGGTGAGCAGTTCTTC,CASSETLGEQFF,TRBV7-7,few,TRBJ2-1,-
TGTGCCAGCTTGGGGGTAGCGAAGGGGGATACGCAGTATTTT,CASLGVAKGDTQYF,TRBV7-2,-,TRBJ2-3,-
TGTGCCAGCAGCTTAGAGGAGTACGGACTAGCTCACCACAGGTACGAGCAGTACTTC,CASSLEEYGLAHHRYEQYF,TRBV7-2,-,TRBJ2-7,TRBD2
TGCAGTGCTAGTAGGCACACTGAAGCTTTCTTT,CSASRHTEAFF,TRBV20-1,-,TRBJ1-1,-
TGCGCCAGCAGCTTCGGACTAGCGGGAGAGGGAGAGACCCAGTACTTC,CASSFGLAGEGETQYF,TRBV4-1,few,TRBJ2-5,TRBD2
TGCAGCGTTGAGGCGAACGGGGGAGAGACCCAGTACTTC,CSVEANGGETQYF,TRBV29-1,-,TRBJ2-5,-
TGTGCCAGCAGTCTCGGACTGAGCACAGATACGCAGTATTTT,CASSLGLSTDTQYF,TRBV7-3,many,TRBJ2-3,-
TGTGCCAGCAGCCCAGGCGGAGGGGGGGGCCCCTGGAATGAGCAGTTCTTC,CASSPGGGGGPWNEQFF,TRBV4-2,-,TRBJ2-1,-
TGTGCCAGCAGCTTAGTGGTATCCCCGGATACGCAGTATTTT,CASSLVVSPDTQYF,TRBV7-2,-,TRBJ2-3,-
TGCGCCAGCAGCTTGGCCGGGGGACAGGGAGGAAACTACGAGCAGTACTTC,CASSLAGGQGGNYEQYF,TRBV5-1,-,TRBJ2-7,TRBD1
TGCAGTGCTAAACAATCGACAGGGGAGGTGAGAGGCTACACCTTC,CSAKQSTGEVRGYTF,TRBV20-1,-,TRBJ1-2,TRBD1
TGTGCCAGCAGTCGCCCCCGACTAGCGGGAGTTACAGATACGCAGTATTTT,CASSRPRLAGVTDTQYF,TRBV6-2/TRBV6-3,-,TRBJ2-3,TRBD2
TGTGCCAGCAGTTACGAGGGGGCGGCTAACTATGGCTACACCTTC,CASSYEGAANYGYTF,TRBV6-6,-,TRBJ1-2,TRBD1
TGCGCCAGCAGCCTACTCCCCGACTATGGCTACACCTTC,CASSLLPDYGYTF,TRBV5-1,-,TRBJ1-2,-
TGCAGCGTTGCGCCCTCCGGCAGAAAAGAGACCCAGTACTTC,CSVAPSGRKETQYF,TRBV29-1,-,TRBJ2-5,-
TGCAGTGCCTCCAGGGGGTCGGGAGGGCAAGAGACCCAGTACTTC,CSASRGSGGQETQYF,TRBV20-1,few,TRBJ2-5,-
TGTGCCAGCAGCCCAAGCGGGAGGGGCCACGAGCAGTACTTC,CASSPSGRGHEQYF,TRBV3-1,-,TRBJ2-7,TRBD2
TGTGCCAGCAGAACAACAGGGACCCTAGAGCAGTACTTC,CASRTTGTLEQYF,TRBV6-1,-,TRBJ2-5,-
TGCGCCAGCAGCTTGAGAGGACAGAGATTCTCCTACGAGCAGTACTTC,CASSLRGQRFSYEQYF,TRBV5-1,-,TRBJ2-7,-